Listed below are T cell receptor beta chains from one sample, sequenced in a study of T cells expressing NK-cell markers. TCRdb reprocessed the 5' RACE reads and reports one entry per CDR3 protein, with no DNA. Seen in this sample are 350,000 to 400,000 distinct CDR3 sequences; the ten most common clones hold roughly a tenth. The sequenced sample consisted of blood T cells: a sorted CD56 or NKG2C T cell subset, CD4+ or CD8+ T cells, or bulk PBMC T cells (not recorded which). The receptor set was obtained from a woman aged 45-59 years in good health. Each CDR3 is given with its conserved first and last residue. Rows may omit the clone size; those that give it use once, few, many or a size class.

TRBJ2-3 NA TRBV5-1 CASTLQGQGGHGADTQYF
TRBJ2-3 NA TRBV3-1 CASSSDPGPDTQYF
TRBJ2-2 NA TRBV3-1 CASSQWKTNTGELFF
TRBJ2-3 NA TRBV7-2 CASSLRGGLAGGIADTQYF
TRBJ2-6 NA TRBV12-3/TRBV12-4 CASSSIQGSGANVLTF
TRBJ2-5 NA TRBV12-3/TRBV12-4 CASSLMVPETQYF
TRBJ2-2 NA TRBV12-3/TRBV12-4 CASSFGTSTGELFF
TRBJ2-2 NA TRBV29-1 CSVAGGLNTGELFF
TRBJ1-2 NA TRBV12-3/TRBV12-4 CASNDPSSYGYTF
TRBJ2-1 NA TRBV20-1 CSAREWRDFEQFF
TRBJ2-1 NA TRBV6-6 CASTSSGTMMQFF
TRBJ2-1 NA TRBV7-2 CASSLGELGAQYNEQFF
TRBJ2-1 NA TRBV4-1 CASASGSSGSDEQFF
TRBJ2-2 NA TRBV5-1 CASSPGDLNTGELFF
TRBJ2-1 NA TRBV9 CASSVEASGFVNEQFF
TRBJ2-4 NA TRBV12-3/TRBV12-4 CASSLGTGGAQNIQYF
TRBJ1-3 NA TRBV7-8 CASSLRQGNSGNTIYF
TRBJ2-7 NA TRBV5-1 CASSLQGQGDEQYF
TRBJ2-4 NA TRBV12-3/TRBV12-4 CASSLIVPTTGIQYF
TRBJ2-7 NA TRBV5-1 CASRPLFITGTRTSYEQYF
TRBJ2-3 NA TRBV19 CASSKAARAGDTQYF
TRBJ2-3 NA TRBV12-3/TRBV12-4 CASSLDNGRGSTDTQYF
TRBJ2-1 NA TRBV7-3 CASGQGLGYNEQFF
TRBJ1-1 NA TRBV18 CASSSGQAEAFF
TRBJ2-3 NA TRBV5-1 CASSSVAGGSTDTQYF
TRBJ2-1 NA TRBV14 CASSTNLGRGRGEQFF
TRBJ2-1 NA TRBV11-2 CASSRPGLAGGYNEQFF
TRBJ2-2 NA TRBV19 CASSAQSTGELFF
TRBJ2-7 NA TRBV27 CASSPGTSGSNEQYF
TRBJ2-2 medium-sized TRBV7-2 CASSPQTGELFF
TRBJ2-1 NA TRBV24-1 CATSGREGFYNEQFF
TRBJ2-1 NA TRBV5-1 CASSLRSGSQNEQFF
TRBJ2-6 NA TRBV11-2 CASSTTGASGANVLTF
TRBJ2-5 NA TRBV6-5 CASSRRTQETQYF